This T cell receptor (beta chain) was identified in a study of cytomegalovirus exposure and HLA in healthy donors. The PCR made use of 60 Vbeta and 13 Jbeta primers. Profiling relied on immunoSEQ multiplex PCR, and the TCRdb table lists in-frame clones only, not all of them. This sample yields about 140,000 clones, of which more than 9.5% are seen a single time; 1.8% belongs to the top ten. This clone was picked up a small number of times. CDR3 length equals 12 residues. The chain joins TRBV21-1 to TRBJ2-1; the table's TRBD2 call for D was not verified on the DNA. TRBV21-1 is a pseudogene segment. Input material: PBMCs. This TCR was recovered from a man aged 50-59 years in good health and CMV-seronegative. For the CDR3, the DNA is TGTGCCCCTACTAGCGGGAACAATGAGCAGTTCTTC. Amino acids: CAPTSGNNEQFF.